One sample yielded the 16 T cell receptor beta chains listed below, sequenced in a study of T cells in Graves' hyperthyroidism and ophthalmopathy. Regions amplified from RNA transcripts were the TCR beta CDR3 regions. HTBI primers drove first-round RT-PCR of the TCR CDR3. TCRdb re-called the multiplex PCR reads through MiXCR, storing one row per CDR3 protein. The sample contains more than 250,000 distinct CDR3 sequences, 13% to 15% of which appear only once. Sequenced: blood. These TCRs come from a woman in her forties or fifties with Graves' hyperthyroidism that later progressed to Graves' ophthalmopathy.

In its sample, this clonotype was seen many times. This chain uses TRBV28 with TRBJ1-6; 7 bases agree with TRBD1. Germline CDR1 and CDR2: MDHEN and SYDVKM. This CDR3 comprises 15 residues. J gave up 7 bases and V 5 bases, and 8 bases lay outside the gene matches. CDR3 residues: CASSGRDSYNSPLHF. The CDR3 DNA follows: TGTGCCAGCAGTGGCCGGGACAGTTACAATTCACCCCTCCACTTT.

This clonotype showed up many times. The rearrangement links TRBV2 to TRBJ2-3; unclear D gene. CDR1 and CDR2 (germline): SNHLY, FYNNEI. The CDR3 has 12 residues. Trimming removed 2 bases from V and 6 bases from J, with 6 bases in between. This chain's CDR3 is CASSEYGDTQYF. In DNA, the CDR3 is TGTGCCAGCAGTGAATACGGGGATACGCAGTATTTT.

The chain carries TRBV20-1 and TRBJ1-5; D remains unclear. Germline assignment: CDR1 DFQATT and CDR2 SNEGSKA (reference sequence). The CDR3 covers 12 residues. Trimming removed 2 bases at V and 4 bases at J, with 6 bases between. The CDR3 DNA sequence: TGCAGTGCTAGAAGGGTTAATCAGCCCCAGCATTTT. Protein sequence: CSARRVNQPQHF.

J is TRBJ2-3 and V is TRBV9; TRBD2 agrees at 7 bases. V lost 3 bases to trimming and J lost 4 bases; unmatched junction nucleotides: 11. The CDR3 loop spans 16 amino acids. Germline V gene lookup returns CDR1 SGDLS and CDR2 YYNGEE. DNA of the CDR3: TGTGCCAGCAGCGAATATAGCGGGCTCAACCCAGATACGCAGTATTTT. It yields the protein CASSEYSGLNPDTQYF.

This clonotype was seen a handful of times. This sequence may be a read error, since a much larger clone differs from it by one base. The chain employs TRBV12-3 or TRBV12-4 and TRBJ1-1; TRBD1 agrees at 7 bases. The CDR3 is 14 amino acids. The CDR3 bases are TGTGCCGGCAGAGGGACAGTGCGGCACACTGAAGCTTTCTTT. Translating gives CAGRGTVRHTEAFF.

V gene TRBV20-1 combines with J gene TRBJ1-4, with D perhaps TRBD1 (5 bases). The CDR3 is made up of 17 amino acids. Trimming cost V 0 bases and J 3 bases, with 17 bases left between them. Looked up from germline, CDR1 is DFQATT and CDR2 is SNEGSKA (reference sequence). The CDR3 region is CSARDALFREANEKLFF. CDR3 nucleotides: TGCAGTGCTAGAGATGCGCTTTTCAGGGAAGCTAATGAAAAACTGTTTTTT.

This clonotype was seen at least ten times. V usage is TRBV20-1 and J usage is TRBJ2-2, with TRBD2 identical over 10 bases. The trim removed 1 base at V and 1 base at J, leaving 3 bases unmatched. The CDR3 extends over 16 amino acids. Germline CDR1 is DFQATT and CDR2 is SNEGSKA (reference sequence). The CDR3 is CSARGTSGLNTGELFF. CDR3 nucleotide sequence: TGCAGTGCTAGAGGGACTAGCGGCTTGAACACCGGGGAGCTGTTTTTT.

This clonotype was counted many times. The gene calls are TRBV28 and TRBJ2-7, with a tentative D call TRBD2 (5 bases). The germline V and J ends were trimmed by 6 bases and 3 bases, with 9 bases remaining between them. Germline CDR1 MDHEN, CDR2 SYDVKM. The CDR3 is 12 amino acids. CDR3 sequence: CASSLRGYEQYF. CDR3 coding DNA: TGTGCCAGCAGCTTACGGGGCTACGAGCAGTACTTC.

This clonotype was found many times. This chain connects TRBV18 to TRBJ1-3; D gene uncertain. Germline CDR1 reads KGHSH; CDR2 reads LQKENI. The V end was cut by 3 bases, the J end by 8 bases, with 2 bases between. The length of the CDR3 is 10 residues. CDR3: CASSPDTIYF. CDR3 bases: TGTGCCAGCTCACCGGACACCATATATTTT.

V and J are TRBV2 and TRBJ1-4, with D possibly TRBD1 on 5 matching bases. Germline V gene sequence: CDR1 SNHLY, CDR2 FYNNEI. The V end was cut by 0 bases, the J end by 15 bases, with 17 bases between. CDR3 length: 14 residues. CDR3 protein: CASSEALGAGLLFF. The CDR3 DNA follows: TGTGCCAGCAGTGAAGCGCTTGGGGCAGGGCTATTGTTTTTT.

This clonotype was detected many times. This rearrangement joins TRBV2 to TRBJ1-1; D not resolved. Deletions cut 5 bases from V and 2 bases from J, with 9 bases between. The CDR3 consists of 13 residues. Per germline, CDR1 SNHLY and CDR2 FYNNEI. This CDR3 is CASSRRPNTEAFF. As DNA, the CDR3 is TGTGCCAGCAGTCGAAGGCCCAACACTGAAGCTTTCTTT.

This clonotype was seen only a few times. The V and J genes are TRBV4-2 and TRBJ2-7; the match to TRBD2 covers 12 bases. CDR1 is LGHNA and CDR2 is YNFKEQ in the germline V gene. V lost 2 bases to trimming and J lost 3 bases; unmatched junction nucleotides: 2. The CDR3 totals 15 residues. In DNA, the CDR3 is TGTGCCAGCAGCCAATCACTAGCGGGGGGCTACGAGCAGTACTTC. It translates to CASSQSLAGGYEQYF.

The chain is built from TRBV28 and TRBJ1-6; TRBD1 matches 10 bases. The CDR3 has 16 residues. From germline, CDR1 is MDHEN and CDR2 SYDVKM. The V gene end was trimmed by 5 bases and the J gene end by 8 bases; junction bases not matched to a gene: 9. CDR3 region: CASSLLTGTGDSPLHF. The CDR3 bases are TGTGCCAGCAGTCTCCTTACCGGGACAGGGGATTCACCCCTCCACTTT. Filled out from reference TRBV28 and TRBJ1-6, the complete variable domain reads DVKVTQSSRYLVKRTGEKVFLECVQDMDHENMFWYRQDPGLGLRLIYFSYDVKMKEKGDIPEGYSVSREKKERFSLILESASTNQTSMYLCASSLLTGTGDSPLHFGNGTRLTVT.

This clonotype has at least ten counts. The V and J genes are TRBV27 and TRBJ2-1, with a weak D call TRBD2 (6 bases). The germline V and J ends were trimmed by 5 bases and 4 bases, with 15 bases remaining between them. Germline V lookup: CDR1 MNHEY, CDR2 SMNVEV (reference sequence). The CDR3 is 15 residues long. CDR3 in DNA: TGTGCCAGCAGTCCCCCGAGGGCGGGGTACAATGAGCAGTTCTTC. Amino acids: CASSPPRAGYNEQFF.

This clonotype occurred many times. The chain couples TRBV30 to TRBJ2-3; D gene uncertain. From germline, CDR1 is GTSNPN and CDR2 SVGIG (reference sequence). Deletions cut 1 base from V and 1 base from J, with 9 bases between. The CDR3 contains 14 residues. The CDR3 loop is CAWSESARTDTQYF. CDR3 nucleotide sequence: TGTGCCTGGAGTGAGTCAGCCCGCACAGATACGCAGTATTTT.

The sample holds many counts of this clonotype. The chain employs TRBV29-1 and TRBJ2-7, with TRBD2 identical over 7 bases. With 6 bases clipped from V and 1 base from J, the junction kept 6 bases outside the gene matches. The germline CDR1 and CDR2 sequences are SQVTM and ANQGSEA. This CDR3 comprises 13 residues. CDR3 region: CSVVLAVSYEQYF. CDR3 nucleotides: TGCAGCGTGGTGCTAGCGGTTTCCTACGAGCAGTACTTC.